One and the same sample provided the 19 T cell receptor beta chains below, sequenced in a study of T cells after yellow fever vaccination. In TCRdb, the 5' RACE reads were re-called with MiXCR into one record per CDR3 protein. This table has about 210,000 distinct CDR3 sequences, approximately 3.3% appearing once. Here the sequenced sample was CD4+ T cells sorted from PBMCs, taken 10 days after the yellow fever booster vaccination. The receptors come from a young man who received the YFV17D yellow fever vaccine.

This clonotype was picked up many times. This chain links TRBV5-4 with TRBJ2-5; TRBD1 aligns across 11 bases. The germline V gene has CDR1 SGHNT and CDR2 YYREEE (reference sequence). The CDR3 has 16 amino acids. After removal of 4 bases from V and 5 bases from J, the junction contained 10 bases not matched to a gene. CDR3 DNA: TGTGCCAGCAGCCCCCACGGAGGACAGGGGGCTGAGACCCAGTACTTC. The encoded protein is CASSPHGGQGAETQYF.

This clonotype turned up a few times. V gene TRBV6-5 combines with J gene TRBJ2-5; D unresolved. The V end was cut by 4 bases, the J end by 3 bases, with 33 bases between. The CDR3 sequence is 21 residues long. The V gene's germline CDR1 is MNHEY and CDR2 SVGAGI. The CDR3: CASSCQIYRRRKGAGKETQYF. Written as DNA, the CDR3 is TGTGCCAGCAGTTGCCAGATCTACCGGCGACGAAAGGGTGCAGGCAAAGAGACCCAGTACTTC.

This clonotype has ten or more counts. This sequence joins TRBV18 and TRBJ1-1; D may be TRBD1 (5 bases). This CDR3 is built from 13 residues. Trimming shortened V by 3 bases and J by 8 bases, and 13 bases separated the two germline ends. Germline-derived CDR1 and CDR2 are KGHSH and LQKENI. Written as DNA, the CDR3 is TGTGCCAGCTCACCGGGGGTTCCTCGCGAAGCTTTCTTT. Its protein is CASSPGVPREAFF.

This clonotype occurred a few times. The chain uses TRBV7-2 and TRBJ2-5, with 9 nucleotides matching TRBD2. This CDR3 comprises 14 residues. In germline, CDR1 is SGHTA, CDR2 FQGNSA. Trimming removed 4 bases from V and 2 bases from J; junction bases left unmatched: 2. This CDR3 reads CASSSTSGQETQYF. Written as DNA, the CDR3 is TGTGCCAGCAGCTCGACTAGCGGACAAGAGACCCAGTACTTC.

Concerning this clonotype: One base away lies a much larger clone, so this may be a sequencing read error. This chain joins TRBV7-6 and TRBJ2-7; a weak D match, TRBD2 (5 bases). The J call is uncertain, as TRBJ2-1 better fits the DNA end. CDR3 length: 13 residues. Germline CDR1 is SGHVS and CDR2 is FNYEAQ. The CDR3 is CASSRDLTYEQFF. CDR3 nucleotide sequence: TGTGCCAGCAGCCGGGATTTAACCTACGAGCAGTTCTTC.

The table lists this clonotype with many counts. This chain uses TRBV7-2 with TRBJ1-4; D is uncertain. From germline, CDR1 is SGHTA and CDR2 FQGNSA. CDR3 length equals 16 residues. The V gene lost 0 bases and the J gene lost 4 bases, with 12 bases spanning the gap. CDR3 loop: CASSLAGSGYNEKLFF. The CDR3 DNA reads TGTGCCAGCAGCTTAGCGGGGTCAGGATATAATGAAAAACTGTTTTTT.

This clonotype was recorded many times. The V call is TRBV12-3 or TRBV12-4, the J call TRBJ2-2; weak D call: TRBD2 (6 bases). The V end lost 10 bases, the J end lost 6 bases, and 18 bases lay between the germline ends. This CDR3 is 14 amino acids long. CDR3 sequence: CATPAGKLSGELFF. In nucleotides, the CDR3 is TGTGCCACGCCGGCGGGGAAACTTTCCGGGGAGCTGTTTTTT.

This chain links TRBV20-1 with TRBJ1-1; 8 bases line up with TRBD1. Germline CDR1 reads DFQATT; CDR2 reads SNEGSKA (reference sequence). CDR3 length: 14 amino acids. Losses at the gene ends were 3 bases for V and 5 bases for J; bases not matched to a gene: 8. The CDR3 sequence: CSASMQGAWTEAFF. In DNA, the CDR3 is TGCAGTGCTAGCATGCAGGGGGCGTGGACTGAAGCTTTCTTT.

At least ten counts were recorded for this clonotype. This chain connects TRBV20-1 to TRBJ1-5; possible D gene TRBD1, 5 bases. The V gene's germline CDR1 is DFQATT and CDR2 SNEGSKA (reference sequence). Deletions cut 3 bases from V and 7 bases from J, with 13 bases between. The CDR3 extends over 13 amino acids. CDR3 DNA: TGCAGTGCTAGGGGGGACCTCCCCCAGCCCCAGCATTTT. It translates to CSARGDLPQPQHF.

There are many counts of this clonotype. This chain links TRBV11-2 with TRBJ2-5; no reliable D call. The CDR3 extends over 15 amino acids. The germline V gene encodes CDR1 SGHAT and CDR2 FQNNGV. The V end was cut by 7 bases, the J end by 4 bases, with 19 bases between. The CDR3, as DNA: TGTGCCAGCAACCCCGGGCATGGCAACCCAGAGACCCAGTACTTC. This encodes CASNPGHGNPETQYF.

This clonotype was recorded at least ten times. The chain has TRBV7-2 and TRBJ1-6, with D possibly being TRBD1 (6 bases). Trimming shortened V by 3 bases and J by 4 bases, and 7 bases separated the two germline ends. The CDR3 loop spans 14 amino acids. CDR1 is SGHTA and CDR2 is FQGNSA in the germline V gene. The CDR3 nucleotides are TGTGCCAGCAGCTTTACAGGGTATAATTCACCCCTCCACTTT. It specifies CASSFTGYNSPLHF.

This clonotype was counted at least ten times. The chain is built from TRBV6-5 and TRBJ2-3; no clear D. In germline, CDR1 is MNHEY, CDR2 SVGAGI. Between the trimmed V and J ends, which lost 6 bases and 3 bases, there was a span of 7 bases. The CDR3 is 12 residues long. CDR3 loop: CASSHSTDTQYF. The CDR3 bases are TGTGCCAGCAGCCATAGTACAGATACGCAGTATTTT.

This clonotype was seen repeatedly, ten times or more. The V and J genes are TRBV12-3 or TRBV12-4 and TRBJ2-7, with D perhaps TRBD1 (5 bases). Trimming took 5 bases from V and 5 from J, leaving 19 bases between them. The CDR3 has 15 residues. CDR3 DNA sequence: TGTGCCAGCAGTGCCGCCAGGGCTGGGGTGGACGAGCAGTACGTC. It yields the protein CASSAARAGVDEQYV.

There are many counts of this clonotype. J is TRBJ2-7 and V is TRBV12-3 or TRBV12-4; D possibly matches TRBD1 or TRBD2 (5 bases each). V lost 9 bases and J 1 base, leaving 13 bases between the germline ends. The CDR3 is made up of 13 amino acids. The CDR3: CASQLGDSYEQYF. CDR3 coding DNA: TGTGCCAGTCAGTTGGGGGATTCCTACGAGCAGTACTTC.

This sequence joins TRBV12-3 or TRBV12-4 and TRBJ1-1; 9 positions agree with TRBD1. Trimming at V came to 6 bases and at J to 1 base, leaving 6 bases not matched to a gene. The length of the CDR3 is 15 residues. The DNA for the CDR3 is TGTGCCAGCAGGATAACAGGGGGCTGGAACACTGAAGCTTTCTTT. Translated, it gives CASRITGGWNTEAFF.

This chain uses TRBV7-2 with TRBJ2-3; D unclear. The germline CDR1 and CDR2 sequences are SGHTA and FQGNSA. The CDR3 covers 19 residues. Trimming removed 8 bases at V and 0 bases at J, with 27 bases between. CDR3 DNA sequence: TGTGCCAGCTTCTCCCCACCTAGGGCTACCCCATCTAGCACAGATACGCAGTATTTT. Amino acid sequence: CASFSPPRATPSSTDTQYF.

This clonotype has only a few counts. The genes are TRBV6-5 and TRBJ2-2; 7 nucleotides agree with TRBD2. This CDR3 is 15 amino acids long. The V and J ends lost 6 bases and 3 bases, in that order; junction bases with no gene match: 7. Germline lookup yields CDR1 MNHEY and CDR2 SVGAGI. The CDR3 DNA reads as TGTGCCAGCAGGATGAGCGGGGTCTACACCGGGGAGCTGTTTTTT. Translated, it gives CASRMSGVYTGELFF.

This clonotype was detected ten times or more. The chain is built from TRBV12-3 or TRBV12-4 and TRBJ2-5; D is tentatively TRBD1 or TRBD2 (5 bases each). The CDR3 spans 12 residues. The ends were cut back, 5 bases at V and 9 bases at J, with 13 bases in the middle. CDR3 in DNA: TGTGCCAGCAGTGCCCCCATGGGGGCCCAGTACTTC. It encodes CASSAPMGAQYF.

This clonotype was seen many times. The V call is TRBV6-5, the J call TRBJ2-3; D not resolved. The V end lost 5 bases, the J end lost 4 bases, and 16 bases lay between the germline ends. Germline-derived CDR1 and CDR2 are MNHEY and SVGAGI. This CDR3 region has 15 residues. CDR3 loop: CASSPWTAVADTQYF. The CDR3 DNA reads as TGTGCCAGCAGTCCATGGACCGCAGTAGCAGATACGCAGTATTTT.